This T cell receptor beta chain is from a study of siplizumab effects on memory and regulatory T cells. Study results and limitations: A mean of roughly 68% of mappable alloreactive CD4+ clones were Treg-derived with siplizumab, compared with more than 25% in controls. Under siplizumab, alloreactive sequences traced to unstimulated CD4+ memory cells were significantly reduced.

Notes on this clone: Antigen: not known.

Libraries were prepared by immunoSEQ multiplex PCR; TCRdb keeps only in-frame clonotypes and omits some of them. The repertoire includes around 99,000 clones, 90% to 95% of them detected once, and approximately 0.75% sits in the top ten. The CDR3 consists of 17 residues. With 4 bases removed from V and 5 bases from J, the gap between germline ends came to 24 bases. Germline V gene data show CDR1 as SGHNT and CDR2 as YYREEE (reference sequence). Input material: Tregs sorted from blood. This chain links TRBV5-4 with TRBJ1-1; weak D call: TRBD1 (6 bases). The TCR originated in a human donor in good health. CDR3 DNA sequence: TGTGCCAGCAGCCTATCCCCTCCCGGGGGCTTGGGAACTGAAGCTTTCTTT. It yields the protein CASSLSPPGGLGTEAFF. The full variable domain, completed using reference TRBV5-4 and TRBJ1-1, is ETGVTQSPTHLIKTRGQQVTLRCSSQSGHNTVSWYQQALGQGPQFIFQYYREEENGRGNFPPRFSGLQFPNYSSELNVNALELDDSALYLCASSLSPPGGLGTEAFFGQGTRLTVV.